Below are 22 T cell receptor beta chains sequenced from a single sample in a study of human T cells and chemical hapten exposure. Time point defined: pre-sensitization, week 0. This sample's treatment: therapeutic diphenylcyclopropenone sensitization with weekly scalp DPC. TCRdb redid the calling of the RACE reads with MiXCR, one entry per CDR3 protein. The table has some 400,000 distinct CDR3 sequences, more than 4.5% seen once. The sequencing here drew on whole blood, taken in connection with sensitization to the hapten diphenylcyclopropenone (DPC). The receptor set was obtained from a woman aged 45-60 years with alopecia areata. Some clones in this sample may be carry-over from other donors' samples.

This clonotype was counted many times. The chain couples TRBV3-1 to TRBJ2-1, with TRBD2 matching 7 bases. CDR1 and CDR2 (germline): LGHDT, YNNKEL (reference sequence). Trimming took 0 bases from V and 8 from J; bases not matched to a gene: 13. The CDR3 spans 17 residues. CDR3 sequence (DNA): TGTGCCAGCAGCCAAGATACGGGGGGAAGCGGGCGCGATGAGCAGTTCTTC. Translation gives CASSQDTGGSGRDEQFF.

In its sample, this clonotype was seen many times. The V gene is TRBV28, the J gene TRBJ2-7; D not resolved. The length of the CDR3 is 11 residues. Trimming left V 9 bases short and J 0 bases short, with 6 bases between. CDR1 and CDR2 (germline): MDHEN, SYDVKM. CDR3 amino acids: CASVSSYEQYF. The CDR3 DNA sequence: TGTGCCAGTGTGAGCTCCTACGAGCAGTACTTC.

The genes are TRBV20-1 and TRBJ2-7; D gene ambiguous. The V gene lost 6 bases and the J gene lost 2 bases, with 14 bases spanning the gap. Germline loops: CDR1 DFQATT, CDR2 SNEGSKA (reference sequence). This CDR3 is built from 13 residues. This CDR3 is CSAKGSWAYEQYF. The CDR3 DNA reads TGCAGTGCCAAAGGGTCCTGGGCCTACGAGCAGTACTTC.

This clonotype was recorded many times. This chain links TRBV6-1 with TRBJ1-1, with no clear D. Trimming removed 3 bases from V and 3 bases from J, with 11 bases in between. This CDR3 has 14 amino acids. Germline loops: CDR1 MNHNS, CDR2 SASEGT. The CDR3 region has the DNA TGTGCCAGCAGTGAGGCACCTGGGGACACTGAAGCTTTCTTT. It yields the protein CASSEAPGDTEAFF.

The V gene is TRBV14, the J gene TRBJ2-3, with D unresolved. The CDR3 covers 15 residues. V was cut by 1 base and J by 0 bases, with 8 bases left in between. Germline CDR1 SGHDN, CDR2 FVKESK. This CDR3 is CASSQVFASTDTQYF. DNA of the CDR3: TGTGCCAGCAGCCAAGTATTCGCGAGCACAGATACGCAGTATTTT.

This clonotype was detected ten times or more. This chain joins TRBV6-1 and TRBJ2-3, with TRBD1 matching over 9 bases. The CDR3 contains 16 residues. Losses at the gene ends were 6 bases for V and 3 bases for J; bases not matched to a gene: 10. Germline-derived CDR1 and CDR2 are MNHNS and SASEGT. The CDR3 here is CASSLYRGPATDTQYF. CDR3 sequence (DNA): TGTGCCAGCAGCCTTTACAGGGGGCCTGCAACAGATACGCAGTATTTT.

This clonotype was detected many times. V gene TRBV11-1 combines with J gene TRBJ1-1; maybe TRBD1 (5 bases). This CDR3 is built from 13 residues. Germline V gene sequence: CDR1 SGHAT, CDR2 FQDESV (reference sequence). V lost 6 bases to trimming and J lost 0 bases, with 8 bases between them. The CDR3 here is CASRDTLNTEAFF. DNA of the CDR3: TGTGCCAGCAGGGACACGTTGAACACTGAAGCTTTCTTT. Together with reference TRBV11-1 and TRBJ1-1, the CDR3 gives the full variable domain: EAEVAQSPRYKITEKSQAVAFWCDPISGHATLYWYRQILGQGPELLVQFQDESVVDDSQLPKDRFSAERLKGVDSTLKIQPAELGDSAMYLCASRDTLNTEAFFGQGTRLTVV.

About this clonotype itself: A read error may be the cause here, since a much bigger clone is one base away. The chain recombines TRBV28 with TRBJ1-1, with D possibly being TRBD1 (5 bases). With 4 bases removed from V and 4 bases from J, the gap between germline ends came to 16 bases. The CDR3 has 15 amino acids. Germline V gives CDR1 MDHEN, CDR2 SYDVKM. The CDR3 DNA is TGTGCCAGCAGTTCCTATGTCAGGGTGGGCACTGAAGCTTTCTTT. Its translation is CASSSYVRVGTEAFF.

This clonotype occurred many times. The J gene is TRBJ2-1, the V gene TRBV30; TRBD2 matches 9 bases. The CDR3 length is 13 residues. Trimming took 5 bases from V and 8 from J; bases not matched to a gene: 7. Germline CDR1 reads GTSNPN; CDR2 reads SVGIG (reference sequence). DNA of the CDR3: TGTGCCTGGGTAGCGGGAGCTGCCGATGAGCAGTTCTTC. This sequence encodes CAWVAGAADEQFF.

This sequence joins TRBV13 and TRBJ2-7, with 9 bases identical to TRBD2. CDR1 and CDR2 from the germline V gene are PRHDT and FYEKMQ (reference sequence). This CDR3 is built from 17 residues. With 0 bases clipped from V and 3 bases from J, the junction kept 9 bases outside the gene matches. CDR3 bases: TGTGCCAGCAGCTTAGGCCAGGTACTAGCGGGCATCTACGAGCAGTACTTC. This encodes CASSLGQVLAGIYEQYF.

This clonotype was detected only a few times. The V call is TRBV7-9, the J call TRBJ2-4, with no clear D. The V end lost 5 bases, the J end lost 10 bases, and 15 bases lay between the germline ends. This CDR3 region has 13 residues. Germline V gene sequence: CDR1 SEHNR, CDR2 FQNEAQ (reference sequence). CDR3 residues: CASSATEKTIQYF. CDR3 in DNA: TGTGCCAGCAGCGCGACGGAAAAAACAATTCAGTACTTC.

This clonotype was observed many times. The rearrangement uses TRBV20-1 and TRBJ1-5; TRBD1 matches 8 bases. This CDR3 contains 14 residues. CDR1 is DFQATT and CDR2 is SNEGSKA in the germline V gene (reference sequence). V shed 3 bases and J 2 bases; nucleotides not matched to a gene: 3. The DNA for the CDR3 is TGCAGTGCTAGGGACAGGGCGGGCAATCAGCCCCAGCATTTT. Amino acid sequence: CSARDRAGNQPQHF.

V usage is TRBV6-5 and J usage is TRBJ1-6; a possible D gene is TRBD1 (5 bases). CDR3 length: 14 residues. Per the germline V gene, CDR1 is MNHEY and CDR2 is SVGAGI. The V and J ends lost 5 bases and 10 bases respectively, with 15 bases between them. Here the CDR3 reads CASSVGTEYSPLHF. CDR3 DNA sequence: TGTGCCAGCAGTGTCGGGACCGAATACTCACCCCTCCACTTT.

CDR3 region: CASSWQVSSNQPQHF. CDR3 in DNA: TGTGCCAGCAGCTGGCAGGTGTCGAGCAATCAGCCCCAGCATTTT. The chain is built from TRBV21-1 and TRBJ1-5. TRBV21-1 is termed a pseudogene. The CDR3 has 15 amino acids.

This clonotype has more than one count but fewer than ten. The rearrangement joins TRBV10-3 to TRBJ2-3, with no clear D. Trimming shortened V by 9 bases and J by 4 bases, and 14 bases separated the two germline ends. Germline CDR1 ENHRY, CDR2 SYGVKD. The CDR3 is made up of 13 amino acids. DNA for the CDR3: TGTGCCATAGAAGACTCCCGCTCAGATACGCAGTATTTT. Its protein is CAIEDSRSDTQYF.

This clonotype was seen ten or more times. CDR3 loop: CSAGRGSQPQHF. The CDR3 region has the DNA TGCAGCGCGGGGAGGGGAAGTCAGCCCCAGCATTTT. The rearrangement links TRBV20-1 to TRBJ1-5, with D tentatively TRBD1 (5 bases). The germline V gene encodes CDR1 DFQATT and CDR2 SNEGSKA (reference sequence). The CDR3 consists of 12 residues.

Many counts were recorded for this clonotype. The chain has TRBV6-1 and TRBJ2-1, with D possibly matching TRBD1 (9 bases). V was trimmed by 5 bases and J by 6 bases, leaving 32 bases between them. There are 20 residues in the CDR3. Germline lookup yields CDR1 MNHNS and CDR2 SASEGT. The CDR3 sequence is CASSRKGQGRSGGPGNEQFF. As DNA, the CDR3 is TGTGCCAGCAGTCGGAAGGGACAGGGAAGGTCGGGGGGGCCGGGCAATGAGCAGTTCTTC.

On this clonotype itself: A much more abundant neighbour one base away suggests this may be a read error. Since no conserved phenylalanine or tryptophan closes the CDR3, a read error is the likely cause. The chain links TRBV2 to TRBJ2-7; D is ambiguous. The germline V gene encodes CDR1 SNHLY and CDR2 FYNNEI. The V end was cut by 1 base, the J end by 0 bases, with 10 bases between. The CDR3 is 15 residues long. For the CDR3, the DNA is TGTGCCAGCAGTGAAGTTGGCTGGAGCTCCTACGAGCAGTACTCC. It encodes CASSEVGWSSYEQYS.

This clonotype has ten or more counts. The chain recombines TRBV10-3 with TRBJ1-2; TRBD1 is a possible D gene (6 bases). Per the germline V gene, CDR1 is ENHRY and CDR2 is SYGVKD. The CDR3 length is 13 residues. V gave up 10 bases and J gave up 8 bases, with 20 bases separating them. The CDR3 is CANSGDTGPGYTF. The DNA for the CDR3 is TGTGCCAACTCAGGGGATACAGGGCCCGGCTACACCTTC.

This clonotype came up many times. This chain joins TRBV6-2 or TRBV6-3 and TRBJ2-5; tentatively, D is TRBD2 (5 bases). The CDR3 is 14 amino acids. Germline CDR1 and CDR2: MNHEY and SVGEGT. Trimming pared 8 bases from V and 5 bases from J, leaving 18 bases between. The CDR3 DNA is TGTGCCAGCGCACTATGGGCTAGCCTGGAGACCCAGTACTTC. Amino acids: CASALWASLETQYF.

V is TRBV10-3 and J is TRBJ1-1; no clear D gene. Germline values: CDR1 ENHRY, CDR2 SYGVKD. V was clipped by 2 bases and J by 4 bases, with 11 bases between them. There are 14 residues in the CDR3. CDR3 loop: CAISEGMASTEAFF. The CDR3 nucleotides read TGTGCCATCAGTGAGGGTATGGCGAGCACTGAAGCTTTCTTT.

This clonotype was detected ten times or more. J is TRBJ2-1 and V is TRBV9; tentatively, D is TRBD2 (6 bases). The CDR3 totals 16 residues. CDR1 SGDLS and CDR2 YYNGEE come from the germline V gene. V was clipped by 9 bases and J by 7 bases, with 26 bases between them. Written as DNA, the CDR3 is TGTGCCACTGGGCGGGACCGGCAAAATAATCGGAATGAGCAGTTCTTC. Translated, it gives CATGRDRQNNRNEQFF. Combining the CDR3 with reference TRBV9 and TRBJ2-1 gives the whole variable domain DSGVTQTPKHLITATGQRVTLRCSPRSGDLSVYWYQQSLDQGLQFLIQYYNGEERAKGNILERFSAQQFPDLHSELNLSSLELGDSALYFCATGRDRQNNRNEQFFGPGTRLTVL.